The 12 T cell receptor beta chains listed next were all sequenced from one sample in a study of spatial heterogeneity in lung cancer. The sample's time point: sample taken at primary tumor resection. Sequencing was performed on whole RNA extracted from tumor and nontumor lung tissue, or from frozen PBMC, and the material was left unsorted. One entry per CDR3 protein results from TCRdb running MiXCR on the 5' RACE reads. In the table there are under 14,000 distinct CDR3 sequences, roughly 25% of which are singletons. This sample comprised PBMCs, obtained at surgery. These receptors all come from a female donor with early-stage non-small cell lung cancer.

This clonotype occurred many times. The V and J genes are TRBV27 and TRBJ2-7, with 8 positions matching TRBD1. The CDR3 extends over 15 amino acids. Germline V gene lookup returns CDR1 MNHEY and CDR2 SMNVEV (reference sequence). V lost 4 bases, J lost 3 bases, and 8 bases stayed unmatched. CDR3: CASSWRRGLLYEQYF. For the CDR3, the DNA is TGTGCCAGCAGTTGGCGCAGGGGGCTCCTCTACGAGCAGTACTTC.

The chain combines TRBV3-1 with TRBJ1-4; D unresolved. Germline CDR1 reads LGHDT; CDR2 reads YNNKEL (reference sequence). This CDR3 contains 12 residues. Trimming removed 3 bases from V and 8 bases from J, with 7 bases in between. The CDR3 DNA reads as TGTGCCAGCAGCCAGTTCGGGGAAAAACTGTTTTTT. Protein sequence: CASSQFGEKLFF.

This clonotype is medium-sized. The chain is built from TRBV25-1 and TRBJ2-1; unclear D gene. Trimming pared 1 base from V and 0 bases from J, leaving 7 bases between. Germline assignment: CDR1 MGHDK and CDR2 SYGVNS. The CDR3 contains 15 residues. Here the CDR3 reads CASSELRASYNEQFF. DNA for the CDR3: TGTGCCAGCAGTGAATTACGGGCCTCCTACAATGAGCAGTTCTTC.

The CDR3 loop is CASSADNEQFF. For the CDR3, the DNA is TGTGCCAGCAGTGCTGACAATGAGCAGTTCTTC. This sequence joins TRBV2 and TRBJ2-1; D is undetermined. V lost 4 bases and J lost 5, with 3 bases in between. Per the germline V gene, CDR1 is SNHLY and CDR2 is FYNNEI. The CDR3 has 11 amino acids.

This clonotype is categorized as medium-sized. J is TRBJ2-4 and V is TRBV5-1, with TRBD1 matching 7 bases. The CDR3 consists of 16 residues. The V and J ends lost 0 bases and 7 bases, in that order; junction bases with no gene match: 10. The germline V gene encodes CDR1 SGHRS and CDR2 YFSETQ. CDR3 sequence: CASSLGVSDRSNIQYF. DNA for the CDR3: TGCGCCAGCAGCTTGGGGGTGTCGGACAGGAGCAACATTCAGTACTTC. Full variable domain (rest looked up from reference TRBV5-1 and TRBJ2-4): KAGVTQTPRYLIKTRGQQVTLSCSPISGHRSVSWYQQTPGQGLQFLFEYFSETQRNKGNFPGRFSGRQFSNSRSEMNVSTLELGDSALYLCASSLGVSDRSNIQYFGAGTRLSVL.

The chain joins TRBV20-1 to TRBJ2-7, with 10 bases aligning to TRBD2. Germline CDR1 and CDR2: DFQATT and SNEGSKA (reference sequence). V gave up 5 bases and J gave up 4 bases; unmatched junction bases: 8. The CDR3 is 14 residues long. CDR3 bases: TGCAGTGCTCCCGCTAGGACTAGCGGATACGAGCAGTACTTC. The encoded protein is CSAPARTSGYEQYF.

This clonotype qualifies as medium-sized. The chain combines TRBV12-3 or TRBV12-4 with TRBJ1-1; the D is unclear. Trimming took off 3 bases at V and 5 bases at J, with 13 bases between the two ends. This CDR3 is built from 14 residues. The CDR3 DNA is TGTGCCAGCAGTTTCGACTACTCGGAGACTGAAGCTTTCTTT. Its protein product is CASSFDYSETEAFF.

This chain joins TRBV7-2 and TRBJ1-6; 8 nucleotides agree with TRBD1. Germline V lookup: CDR1 SGHTA, CDR2 FQGNSA. Trimming removed 5 bases from V and 12 bases from J; junction bases left unmatched: 6. The CDR3 runs to 13 residues. CDR3 coding DNA: TGTGCCAGCAGCCTAGACAGGGGTCAACCCCTCCACTTT. Translation gives CASSLDRGQPLHF.

The sample holds a few counts of this clonotype. CDR3: CASSGRGSYEQYF. CDR3 DNA sequence: TGTGCCAGCAGCGGCAGGGGTTCCTACGAGCAGTACTTC. This chain connects TRBV7-2 to TRBJ2-7, with D tentatively TRBD1 (6 bases). Between the trimmed V and J ends, which lost 5 bases and 1 base, there was a span of 9 bases. The CDR3 is 13 amino acids. The germline V gene encodes CDR1 SGHTA and CDR2 FQGNSA.

J is TRBJ2-1 and V is TRBV28; 11 bases line up with TRBD2. The germline CDR1 and CDR2 sequences are MDHEN and SYDVKM. The ends lost 7 bases at V and 7 bases at J; junction bases unmatched: 12. CDR3 length: 16 residues. CDR3 coding DNA: TGTGCCAGCAACGTGGCTAGCGGGAGGCGGAGTAATGAGCAGTTCTTC. This sequence encodes CASNVASGRRSNEQFF.

This chain links TRBV20-1 with TRBJ1-1, with D tentatively TRBD1 (6 bases). There are 14 residues in the CDR3. Germline loops: CDR1 DFQATT, CDR2 SNEGSKA (reference sequence). Trimming took 3 bases from V and 3 from J, leaving 14 bases between them. The CDR3 sequence: CSARSGGEHTEAFF. CDR3 nucleotide sequence: TGCAGTGCTAGGTCCGGGGGCGAGCACACTGAAGCTTTCTTT.

The rearrangement links TRBV9 to TRBJ2-7; 8 bases are shared with TRBD1. The CDR3 covers 13 residues. Germline CDR1 and CDR2: SGDLS and YYNGEE. V gave up 4 bases and J gave up 7 bases; unmatched junction bases: 7. The CDR3 protein is CASSFDRGGEQYF. CDR3 coding DNA: TGTGCCAGCAGCTTCGACAGGGGAGGTGAGCAGTACTTC. Using reference TRBV9 and TRBJ2-7 for the parts outside the CDR3, the full variable domain is DSGVTQTPKHLITATGQRVTLRCSPRSGDLSVYWYQQSLDQGLQFLIQYYNGEERAKGNILERFSAQQFPDLHSELNLSSLELGDSALYFCASSFDRGGEQYFGPGTRLTVT.